The TCR beta chain under discussion was sequenced for a study of blood T cells in healthy people across ages (dated by TCRdb to between 2015 and 2016). About the full investigation: In model experiments, roughly one uniquely barcoded TCR beta cDNA molecule per two T cells was captured by template switching. The study analyzed two additional independent replicas of 1 million unique cDNA reads from the same blood draw for two donors, one aged 18 to 29 and one aged 80 or older. The donors were divided into four age groups: young (average roughly 17 years), middle-aged (about 41), aged (about 60) and long-lived (roughly 82). To track age-related changes in TCR beta repertoire diversity, the study relied on deep sequencing normalized with unique cDNA molecular identifiers.

A word on this clonotype: No cognate antigen has been identified for it. No per-base quality is available; no much larger clone lies one base away.

The method behind the library was 5' RACE. The instrument was an Illumina HiSeq 2500. A second PCR of roughly 7 to 12 cycles was run with a J-beta primer mix and a sample-barcoded 5' primer. A unique molecular identifier was introduced onto each TCR beta cDNA molecule by a template-switch 5' adaptor carrying 12 random nucleotides. Each sample yielded at least 2.5 million CDR3-containing paired-end reads. First-strand cDNA was synthesized from all RNA with the Mint cDNA synthesis kit, primed by a TRBC-specific oligonucleotide. Following uracil-DNA glycosylase treatment, all cDNA underwent a first 18-cycle PCR with the universal primers M1SS and BC2_uni_R. The original methods were these. Each sample was normalized by randomly selecting 1 million high-quality reads, each carrying a distinct molecular identifier. Instead of being binned into consensus sequences, reads that shared molecular identifiers were thrown out. MiTCR, set to a Q25 quality threshold and the strictest error-elimination algorithm, was used for CDR3 identification, clonotype clustering and error correction. A nonparametric unseen species model using Euler transformation provided a lower-bound estimate of total TCR beta diversity. TCRdb ran its own pipeline on the public reads, namely fastp trimming at Q25 and MiXCR clone calling, and kept in-frame beta chains. CDR3 protein duplicates are merged, each entry listing the most common genes and DNA. These V and J calls derive from TCRdb rather than the authors' analysis. The table for this sample lists 600,000 to 1,000,000 distinct CDR3 sequences; 25% of them were counted only once. The ten largest clones add up to roughly 3.5% of the sample.

V has 0 bases trimmed and J has 3 bases trimmed; junction bases matching no gene number 6. The CDR3 runs 16 residues from the cysteine to the phenylalanine. The read is trimmed to its CDR3 DNA, 48 bases read in frame from base 1. The germline V gene supplies CDR1 LGHNA and CDR2 YSLEER. The paper's findings and limits, for the study overall: Because donor CMV infection status was unknown, age-related changes in expanded clonotypes were potentially confounded. Estimates of total diversity from one million sequenced T cells were regarded as lower bounds and underestimates. A strong correlation was found between observed TCR beta diversity and the percentage of naive T cells measured by flow cytometry. Observed TCR beta diversity per million T cells fell roughly linearly with age, and a significant reduction was already apparent by age around 36. Since profiling was done on bulk unsorted PBMCs, naive and antigen-experienced compartments could not be conclusively compared. The long-lived group showed more naive CD4+ T cells, fewer expanded clones and increased TCR diversity than the aged group, suggesting age selection.

The roughly 39 donors, aged roughly 6 to 95 years, were systemically healthy Caucasian individuals from Russia. Each donor gave roughly 11 milliliters of peripheral blood, drawn into EDTA-treated Vacutainer tubes. PBMCs were isolated by Ficoll-Paque density-gradient centrifugation, with at least 6 million obtained per sample. Total RNA was extracted from PBMCs with Trizol reagent, with at least 5.5 micrograms obtained per sample. The percentages of naive CD45RAhigh/CD27high T cells were determined by flow cytometry on a PBMC aliquot from every donor. The sample also formed part of further work on T cells of mothers and their children. The second study's authors report: Nine systemically healthy Caucasian individuals, comprising three mothers and their six children, were included as donors. cDNA synthesis consumed the entire amount of extracted RNA, loaded at roughly 1.5 ug RNA in each 15 ul reaction. Sample barcodes and 2-4 random nucleotides were added via the M1S primer in the second PCR. Over 9.5 million TCR beta CDR3 reads were obtained for each mother, and 2.5 million to 3 million reads were obtained for each child. Thymic selection shapes the output of TCR recombination in a similar way in related and unrelated pairs, and inherited differences have a minor effect. Normalized repertoire overlap was always slightly but never significantly higher in related than unrelated mother-child pairs. No persistent microchimeric T cell clones were detected, at a sensitivity of around 100 clones per million clonotypes. Deep NGS was used in the study to compare the TCR beta repertoires of mothers and children and to look for features that separate related mother-child pairs from unrelated individuals. The mean age was about 38 +/- 4 years for the mothers and approximately 11 +/- 4 years for the children. After adapters were ligated using NEBNext reagents, the libraries underwent 100+100 nt paired-end sequencing on an Illumina HiSeq 2000. To avoid cross-contamination, the mother libraries and the child libraries were prepared a month apart and sequenced in separate runs. Each donor had between 500,000 and 2,000,000 distinct TCR beta clonotypes identified. Naive TCR beta clonotypes were estimated from low-frequency clonotypes matched to each donor's FACS-determined naive share, without sorting.

Specimen: blood. Rearrangement joined TRBV4-3 to TRBJ2-7; a stretch of 9 junction bases matches TRBD2. The TCR sequence derives from a boy between 10 and 17 years old in good health. At the DNA level, the sequence is TGCGCCAGCAGCCAAGATCATCTAGCGGGGCACTACGAGCAGTACTTC. Its amino acids are CASSQDHLAGHYEQYF.